This section outlines one T cell receptor (beta chain) sequence together with its context. The sample originates from a study of T cells in Graves' hyperthyroidism and ophthalmopathy. Amplified TCR beta CDR3 regions derived from RNA transcripts. RT-PCR in the first round (using the HTBI primer set) targeted the TCR CDR3. TCRdb passed the multiplex PCR reads through MiXCR, listing each CDR3 protein once. Of approximately 870,000 distinct CDR3 sequences in the sample, approximately 40% were seen once. The sequencing input was blood. The receptor comes from a man younger than 35 with Graves' hyperthyroidism.

CDR3 sequence: CASSIRIGELFF. Here the CDR3 DNA reads TGTGCCAGTAGTATCCGCATCGGGGAGCTGTTTTTT. The chain recombines TRBV19 with TRBJ2-2; D is unclear. Germline-derived CDR1 and CDR2 are LNHDA and SQIVND (reference sequence). V lost 3 bases to trimming and J lost 7 bases, with 6 bases between them. There are 12 residues in the CDR3.